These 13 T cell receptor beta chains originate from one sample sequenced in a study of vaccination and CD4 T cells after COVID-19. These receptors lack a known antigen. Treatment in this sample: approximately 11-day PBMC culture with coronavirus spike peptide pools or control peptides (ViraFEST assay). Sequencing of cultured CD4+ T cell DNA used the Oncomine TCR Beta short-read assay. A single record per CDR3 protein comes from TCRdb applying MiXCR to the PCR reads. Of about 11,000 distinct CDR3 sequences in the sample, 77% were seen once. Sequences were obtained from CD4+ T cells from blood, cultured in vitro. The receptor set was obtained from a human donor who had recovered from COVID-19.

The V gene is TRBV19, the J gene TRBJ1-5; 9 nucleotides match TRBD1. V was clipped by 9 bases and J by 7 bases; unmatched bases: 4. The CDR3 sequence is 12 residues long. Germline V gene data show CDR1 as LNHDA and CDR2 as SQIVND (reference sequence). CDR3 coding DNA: TGTGCCAGCCGGGACAGGGACCAGCCCCAGCATTTT. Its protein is CASRDRDQPQHF.

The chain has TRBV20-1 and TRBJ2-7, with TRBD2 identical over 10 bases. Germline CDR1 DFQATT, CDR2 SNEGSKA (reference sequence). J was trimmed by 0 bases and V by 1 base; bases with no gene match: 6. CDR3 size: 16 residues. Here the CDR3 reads CSARGSSGRDSYEQYF. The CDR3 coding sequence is TGCAGTGCTAGAGGCTCAAGCGGGAGGGACTCCTACGAGCAGTACTTC.

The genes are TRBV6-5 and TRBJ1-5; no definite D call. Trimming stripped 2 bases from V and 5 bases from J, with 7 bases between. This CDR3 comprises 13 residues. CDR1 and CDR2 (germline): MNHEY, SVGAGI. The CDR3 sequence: CASSYTIDQPQHF. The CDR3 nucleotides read TGTGCCAGCAGTTACACGATAGATCAGCCCCAGCATTTT.

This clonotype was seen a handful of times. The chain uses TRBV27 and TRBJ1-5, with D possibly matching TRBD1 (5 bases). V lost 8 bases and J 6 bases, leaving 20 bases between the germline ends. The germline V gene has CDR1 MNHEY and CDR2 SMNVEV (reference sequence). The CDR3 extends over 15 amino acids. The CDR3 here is CASAKYQGGGQPQHF. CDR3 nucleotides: TGTGCCAGCGCTAAGTATCAGGGCGGGGGTCAGCCCCAGCATTTT.

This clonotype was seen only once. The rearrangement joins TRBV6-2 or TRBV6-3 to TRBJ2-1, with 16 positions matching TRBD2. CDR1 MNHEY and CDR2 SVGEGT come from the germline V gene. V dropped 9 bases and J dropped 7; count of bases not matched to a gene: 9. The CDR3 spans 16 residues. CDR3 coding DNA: TGTGCCAGTCGGGGGACTAGCGGGAGGGCCGTGAATGAGCAGTTCTTC. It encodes CASRGTSGRAVNEQFF.

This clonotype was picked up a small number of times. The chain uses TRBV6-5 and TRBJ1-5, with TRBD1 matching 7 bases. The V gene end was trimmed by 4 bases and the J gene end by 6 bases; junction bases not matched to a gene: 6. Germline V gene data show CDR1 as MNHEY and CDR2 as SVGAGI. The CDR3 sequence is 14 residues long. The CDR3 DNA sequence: TGTGCCAGCAGTTCGACAGGGCGAGTTCAGCCCCAGCATTTT. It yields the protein CASSSTGRVQPQHF.

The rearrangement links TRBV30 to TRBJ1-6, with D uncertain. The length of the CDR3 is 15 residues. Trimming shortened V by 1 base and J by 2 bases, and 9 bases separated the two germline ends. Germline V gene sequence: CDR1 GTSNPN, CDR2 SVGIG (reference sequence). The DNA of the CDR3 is TGTGCCTGGAGTGCCTCGGGGACCTATAATTCACCCCTCCACTTT. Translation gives CAWSASGTYNSPLHF. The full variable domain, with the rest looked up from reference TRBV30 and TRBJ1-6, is SQTIHQWPATLVQPVGSPLSLECTVEGTSNPNLYWYRQAAGRGLQLLFYSVGIGQISSEVPQNLSASRPQDRQFILSSKKLLLSDSGFYLCAWSASGTYNSPLHFGNGTRLTVT.

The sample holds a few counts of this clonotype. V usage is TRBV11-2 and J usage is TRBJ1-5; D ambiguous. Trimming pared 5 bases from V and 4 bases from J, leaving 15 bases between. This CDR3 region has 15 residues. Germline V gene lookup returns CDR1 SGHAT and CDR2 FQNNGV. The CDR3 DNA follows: TGTGCCAGCAGCCCGGCGGGTCTGGAGAATCAGCCCCAGCATTTT. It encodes CASSPAGLENQPQHF.

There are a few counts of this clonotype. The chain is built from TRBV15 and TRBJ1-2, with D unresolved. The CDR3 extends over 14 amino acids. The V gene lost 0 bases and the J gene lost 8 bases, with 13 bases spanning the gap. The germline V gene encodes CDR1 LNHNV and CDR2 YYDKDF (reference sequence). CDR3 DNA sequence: TGTGCCACCAGCAGAGATACTAGGGTTGGAGGCTACACCTTC. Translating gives CATSRDTRVGGYTF. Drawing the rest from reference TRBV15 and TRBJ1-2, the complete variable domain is DAMVIQNPRYQVTQFGKPVTLSCSQTLNHNVMYWYQQKSSQAPKLLFHYYDKDFNNEADTPDNFQSRRPNTSFCFLDIRSPGLGDTAMYLCATSRDTRVGGYTFGSGTRLTVV.

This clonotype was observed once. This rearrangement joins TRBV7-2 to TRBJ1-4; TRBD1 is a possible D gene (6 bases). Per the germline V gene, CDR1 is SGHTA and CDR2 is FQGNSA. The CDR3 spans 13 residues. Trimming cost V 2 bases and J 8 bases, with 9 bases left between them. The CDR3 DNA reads TGTGCCAGCAGCTTATTAAGGGGGGAAAAACTGTTTTTT. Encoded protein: CASSLLRGEKLFF.

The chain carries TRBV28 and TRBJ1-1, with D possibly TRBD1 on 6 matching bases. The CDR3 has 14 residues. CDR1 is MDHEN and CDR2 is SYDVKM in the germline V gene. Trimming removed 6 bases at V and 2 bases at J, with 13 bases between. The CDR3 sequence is CASRDWTANTEAFF. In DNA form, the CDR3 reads TGTGCCAGCAGGGATTGGACAGCTAACACTGAAGCTTTCTTT. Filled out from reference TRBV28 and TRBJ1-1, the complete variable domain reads DVKVTQSSRYLVKRTGEKVFLECVQDMDHENMFWYRQDPGLGLRLIYFSYDVKMKEKGDIPEGYSVSREKKERFSLILESASTNQTSMYLCASRDWTANTEAFFGQGTRLTVV.

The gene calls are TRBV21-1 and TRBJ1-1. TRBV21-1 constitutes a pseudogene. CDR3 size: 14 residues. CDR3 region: CASRIVFCTFEAFF. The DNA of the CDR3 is TGTGCCAGCAGGATCGTCTTTTGCACTTTCGAAGCTTTCTTT.

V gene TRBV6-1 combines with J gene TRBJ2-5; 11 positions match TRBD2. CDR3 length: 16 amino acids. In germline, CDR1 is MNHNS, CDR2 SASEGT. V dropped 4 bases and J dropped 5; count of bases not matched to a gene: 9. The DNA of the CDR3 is TGTGCCAGCAGTGGGAGTAGCGGGAGGGCCAGGGAGACCCAGTACTTC. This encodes CASSGSSGRARETQYF.